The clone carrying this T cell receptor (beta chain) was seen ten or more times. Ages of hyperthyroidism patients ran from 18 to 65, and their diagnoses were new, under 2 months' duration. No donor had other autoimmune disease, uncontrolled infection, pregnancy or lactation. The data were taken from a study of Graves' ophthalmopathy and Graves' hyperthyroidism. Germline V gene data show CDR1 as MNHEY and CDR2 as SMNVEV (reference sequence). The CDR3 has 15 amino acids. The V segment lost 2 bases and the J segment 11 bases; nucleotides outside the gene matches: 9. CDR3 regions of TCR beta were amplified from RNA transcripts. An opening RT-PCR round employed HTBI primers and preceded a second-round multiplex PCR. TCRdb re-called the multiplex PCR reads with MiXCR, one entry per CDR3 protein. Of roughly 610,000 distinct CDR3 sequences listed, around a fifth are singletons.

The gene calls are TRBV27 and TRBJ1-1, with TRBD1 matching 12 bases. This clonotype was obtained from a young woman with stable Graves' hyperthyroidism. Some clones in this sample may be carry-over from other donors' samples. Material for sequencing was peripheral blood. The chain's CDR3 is CASSLKPGQGAIAFF. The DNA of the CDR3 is TGTGCCAGCAGTTTAAAGCCGGGACAGGGGGCAATTGCTTTCTTT.